One sample yielded the 17 T cell receptor beta chains listed below, sequenced in a study of blood T cell repertoires in COVID-19. The protocol was immunoSEQ multiplex PCR, while the TCRdb copy is restricted to in-frame clones and leaves out a portion. The profile shows 300,000 to 450,000 clones, 75% to 90% of them singletons. Sequenced sample: PBMCs or T cells enriched from blood (not recorded which). Receptors originate from a young man who had recovered from COVID-19.

The V gene is TRBV15, the J gene TRBJ1-6; 9 nucleotides line up with TRBD1. Germline CDR1 and CDR2: LNHNV and YYDKDF (reference sequence). This CDR3 has 17 amino acids. Trimming took 1 base from V and 10 from J; bases not matched to a gene: 11. CDR3 bases: TGTGCCACCAGCAGAGCAGTAGGACAGGGGTTAGGATCACCCCTCCACTTT. This codes for CATSRAVGQGLGSPLHF.

V usage is TRBV11-3 and J usage is TRBJ2-2; TRBD1 matches at 7 bases. The germline gives CDR1 SGHNT, CDR2 YENEEA. The CDR3 totals 16 residues. The J segment lost 7 bases and the V segment lost 4 bases, leaving 12 bases of the junction unmatched. This CDR3 is CASSSRQGDGSGELFF. In nucleotides, the CDR3 is TGTGCCAGCAGCTCCCGACAGGGTGATGGGAGCGGGGAGCTGTTTTTT.

This chain joins TRBV5-5 and TRBJ2-1; 7 bases map to TRBD2. There are 16 residues in the CDR3. Germline V gene lookup returns CDR1 SGHKS and CDR2 YYEKEE (reference sequence). Unmatched junction bases numbered 8, after V lost 1 base and J lost 4 bases. The CDR3 DNA follows: TGTGCCAGCAGCTTGAACGCGGCTAGCGGTTACAATGAGCAGTTCTTC. Its translation: CASSLNAASGYNEQFF.

This chain links TRBV6-4 with TRBJ1-1; TRBD1 aligns across 7 bases. V lost 4 bases to trimming and J lost 4 bases; unmatched junction nucleotides: 6. The CDR3 has 14 residues. Germline-derived CDR1 and CDR2 are MRHNA and SNTAGT. CDR3 region: CASSVTAGGTEAFF. CDR3 DNA: TGTGCCAGCAGTGTGACCGCAGGGGGCACTGAAGCTTTCTTT.

This clone came up once. The chain employs TRBV14 and TRBJ2-5; TRBD1 agrees at 8 bases. The CDR3 sequence is 12 residues long. V lost 9 bases and J lost 5; bases outside the gene matches: 5. Germline V gene sequence: CDR1 SGHDN, CDR2 FVKESK. The CDR3 region is CASSGGAETQYF. CDR3 coding DNA: TGTGCCAGTTCAGGGGGCGCGGAGACCCAGTACTTC.

In DNA, the CDR3 is TGTGCCAGCTCACCCGACAGTCAGACCCAGTACTTC. The encoded protein is CASSPDSQTQYF. The chain joins TRBV18 to TRBJ2-5; TRBD1 might be the D (5 bases). V dropped 3 bases and J dropped 6 bases, with 8 bases sitting between them. CDR3 length: 12 amino acids. Germline loops: CDR1 KGHSH, CDR2 LQKENI.

The chain links TRBV10-3 to TRBJ2-3; TRBD2 matches at 7 bases. From germline, CDR1 is ENHRY and CDR2 SYGVKD. This CDR3 has 13 residues. The V and J ends lost 5 bases and 2 bases, in that order; junction bases with no gene match: 1. CDR3 sequence: CAISSGATDTQYF. CDR3 sequence (DNA): TGTGCCATCAGTAGCGGGGCCACAGATACGCAGTATTTT.

DNA for the CDR3: TGCGCCAGCAGCCAAGATAGAATCGGGGGGCCTAACACCGGGGAGCTGTTTTTT. It encodes CASSQDRIGGPNTGELFF. J is TRBJ2-2 and V is TRBV4-1; possibly TRBD2 for D (7 bases). The CDR3 length is 18 residues. Trimming removed 0 bases from V and 2 bases from J, with 16 bases in between. CDR1 and CDR2 from the germline V gene are MGHRA and YSYEKL.

This rearrangement joins TRBV18 to TRBJ1-1, with TRBD1 identical over 10 bases. CDR3 length equals 14 residues. CDR1 and CDR2 from the germline V gene are KGHSH and LQKENI. V lost 1 base and J lost 6; bases outside the gene matches: 2. CDR3 sequence: CASSPQTGGPEAFF. CDR3 DNA: TGTGCCAGCTCACCACAGACAGGGGGCCCTGAAGCTTTCTTT.

V is TRBV18 and J is TRBJ2-3; 8 nucleotides align to TRBD2. Germline V CDR1 and CDR2: KGHSH, LQKENI. This CDR3 is 17 amino acids long. V gave up 1 base and J gave up 3 bases; unmatched junction bases: 9. CDR3 in amino acids: CASSPLGGGLKTDTQYF. CDR3 in DNA: TGTGCCAGCTCACCACTCGGGGGGGGCCTCAAAACAGATACGCAGTATTTT.

The chain links TRBV6-6 to TRBJ2-1, with D possibly being TRBD2 (5 bases). Per germline, CDR1 MNHNY and CDR2 SVGAGI (reference sequence). Trimming cost V 6 bases and J 5 bases, with 14 bases left between them. The CDR3 contains 14 residues. The CDR3 sequence: CASRASAENNEQFF. CDR3 DNA sequence: TGTGCCAGCAGGGCCTCAGCGGAGAACAATGAGCAGTTCTTC.

This rearrangement joins TRBV30 to TRBJ1-4, with TRBD1 matching 8 bases. Germline V gene sequence: CDR1 GTSNPN, CDR2 SVGIG (reference sequence). J lost 7 bases, V lost 3 bases, and 7 bases had no gene match. The CDR3 extends over 14 amino acids. The CDR3 protein is CAWRGTGRTEKLFF. The DNA of the CDR3 is TGTGCCTGGAGGGGGACAGGTCGAACTGAAAAACTGTTTTTT.

The chain has TRBV9 and TRBJ2-1, with TRBD1 identical over 12 bases. The CDR3 spans 15 residues. J gave up 4 bases and V 3 bases, and 2 bases lay outside the gene matches. The germline V gene encodes CDR1 SGDLS and CDR2 YYNGEE. The DNA for the CDR3 is TGTGCCAGCAGCGGGGGACAGGGGGCTTACAATGAGCAGTTCTTC. It translates to CASSGGQGAYNEQFF.

J is TRBJ2-1 and V is TRBV7-9, with D hard to call. The V end was cut by 1 base, the J end by 0 bases, with 13 bases between. Germline-derived CDR1 and CDR2 are SEHNR and FQNEAQ (reference sequence). The CDR3 extends over 17 amino acids. CDR3: CASSLGLRKLSYNEQFF. CDR3 nucleotides: TGTGCCAGCAGCTTAGGTTTGCGAAAACTCTCCTACAATGAGCAGTTCTTC.

The chain employs TRBV5-1 and TRBJ1-3; 12 bases are a match to TRBD1. From germline, CDR1 is SGHRS and CDR2 YFSETQ. The CDR3 covers 16 residues. J gave up 8 bases and V 4 bases, and 10 bases lay outside the gene matches. CDR3 loop: CASSRGQGASLDTIYF. For the CDR3, the DNA is TGCGCCAGCAGCAGGGGACAGGGGGCAAGTTTGGACACCATATATTTT.

The chain recombines TRBV6-5 with TRBJ2-7; TRBD2 aligns across 13 bases. V shed 6 bases, J shed 7 bases, and the junction held 3 bases outside the gene matches. The CDR3 is 13 amino acids. CDR1 and CDR2 (germline): MNHEY, SVGAGI. This CDR3 reads CASSSGLAGEQYF. For the CDR3, the DNA is TGTGCCAGCAGCTCGGGACTAGCGGGGGAGCAGTACTTC.

The chain is built from TRBV7-3 and TRBJ1-2; D is undetermined. Germline V gives CDR1 SGHTA, CDR2 FQGTGA. The CDR3 is 18 residues long. With 4 bases removed from V and 7 bases from J, the gap between germline ends came to 28 bases. CDR3 sequence (DNA): TGTGCCAGCAGCTCCGATGCCTTTGACATGCCCTCTTTGGGTGGCTACACCTTC. Amino acids: CASSSDAFDMPSLGGYTF. Using reference TRBV7-3 and TRBJ1-2 for the parts outside the CDR3, the full variable domain is GAGVSQTPSNKVTEKGKYVELRCDPISGHTALYWYRQSLGQGPEFLIYFQGTGAADDSGLPNDRFFAVRPEGSVSTLKIQRTERGDSAVYLCASSSDAFDMPSLGGYTFGSGTRLTVV.